These 25 T cell receptor beta chains were sequenced from one sample in a study of OX40 agonist ivuxolimab in advanced cancers. The protocol used for the library was the immunoSEQ multiplex PCR assay. The table comes from immuneACCESS by way of TCRdb, which keeps in-frame sequences with V and J called. Part of the clones is missing from these tables; in studies checked, under half for an unresolved V gene and the rest for unknown reasons. The sample table contains some 130,000 clones; only one count was recorded for approximately 90% of them. The ten largest clones add up to about 1% of the sample. The sample consisted of CD4+ or CD8+ T cells sorted from blood, taken in a trial of the OX40 agonist ivuxolimab. These receptors came from an adult with an advanced solid tumor such as melanoma, head and neck, liver or kidney cancer.

This chain connects TRBV27 to TRBJ2-4; the D is unclear. This CDR3 is 15 amino acids long. Germline-derived CDR1 and CDR2 are MNHEY and SMNVEV (reference sequence). V shed 2 bases and J shed 0 bases, with 8 bases lying between them. The CDR3 is CASSLITEAKNIQYF. Written as DNA, the CDR3 is TGTGCCAGCAGTTTAATTACAGAAGCCAAAAACATTCAGTACTTC.

This clone was found once. The chain links TRBV7-3 to TRBJ2-2; 12 positions agree with TRBD2. Germline V CDR1 and CDR2: SGHTA, FQGTGA. With 7 bases clipped from V and 5 bases from J, the junction kept 8 bases outside the gene matches. The CDR3 covers 16 residues. The CDR3 region is CASKATGTSGTGELFF. CDR3 bases: TGTGCCAGCAAAGCCACAGGGACTAGCGGGACCGGGGAGCTGTTTTTT.

The J gene is TRBJ2-7, the V gene TRBV7-3; D is unresolved. The CDR3 has 15 amino acids. Looked up from germline, CDR1 is SGHTA and CDR2 is FQGTGA. V was trimmed by 5 bases and J by 3 bases, leaving 17 bases between them. The CDR3 sequence is CASSPDSSLYYEQYF. CDR3 nucleotide sequence: TGTGCCAGCAGCCCCGACTCGAGCCTATACTACGAGCAGTACTTC.

The genes are TRBV7-3 and TRBJ2-3, with TRBD2 as a possible D gene (6 bases). V was pared by 5 bases and J by 6 bases, with 18 bases between. This CDR3 has 15 residues. Germline V gene sequence: CDR1 SGHTA, CDR2 FQGTGA. CDR3 amino acids: CASSIASAGRDTQYF. The CDR3 DNA reads as TGTGCCAGCAGCATCGCTAGCGCAGGGCGGGATACGCAGTATTTT.

In regard to this clone: Relative to the germline gene, one junction end is altered; a read error may explain this. The CDR3 here is CAIRGQGVNVLTF. As DNA, the CDR3 is TGTGCCATCAGGGGACAGGGGGTCAACGTCCTGACTTTC. This chain links TRBV10-3 with TRBJ2-6; TRBD1 aligns across 11 bases. The CDR3 runs 13 residues. Per germline, CDR1 ENHRY and CDR2 SYGVKD.

The chain is built from TRBV9 and TRBJ1-4; 7 nucleotides align to TRBD1. This CDR3 is built from 16 residues. Trimming took 0 bases from V and 4 from J; bases not matched to a gene: 6. Germline CDR1 reads SGDLS; CDR2 reads YYNGEE. CDR3 bases: TGTGCCAGCAGCGTAGGCCGGGACAGAGGTAATGAAAAACTGTTTTTT. Translating it yields CASSVGRDRGNEKLFF. The variable domain in full, completed from reference TRBV9 and TRBJ1-4, reads DSGVTQTPKHLITATGQRVTLRCSPRSGDLSVYWYQQSLDQGLQFLIQYYNGEERAKGNILERFSAQQFPDLHSELNLSSLELGDSALYFCASSVGRDRGNEKLFFGSGTQLSVL.

The V and J genes are TRBV28 and TRBJ2-7, with D hard to call. This CDR3 comprises 12 residues. Germline CDR1 is MDHEN and CDR2 is SYDVKM. V was shortened by 5 bases and J by 3 bases, with 8 bases between the two germline ends. The CDR3 bases are TGTGCCAGCAGTCGACAACACTACGAGCAGTACTTC. Translated, it gives CASSRQHYEQYF.

The rearrangement joins TRBV11-2 to TRBJ2-2; 10 nucleotides align to TRBD2. CDR1 SGHAT and CDR2 FQNNGV come from the germline V gene. V was clipped by 1 base and J by 0 bases; unmatched bases: 5. This CDR3 region has 18 residues. The CDR3 nucleotides read TGTGCCAGCAGCTTAGTACCGAGCGGGAGGGCGAACACCGGGGAGCTGTTTTTT. As protein: CASSLVPSGRANTGELFF.

V gene TRBV19 combines with J gene TRBJ1-5, with 7 bases identical to TRBD1. CDR3 length: 14 residues. Germline V gene lookup returns CDR1 LNHDA and CDR2 SQIVND (reference sequence). Germline trimming cut 4 bases from V and 3 bases from J; bases unmatched to any gene: 3. The CDR3 is CASSTTGDNQPQHF. In DNA form, the CDR3 reads TGTGCCAGTAGTACCACAGGGGACAATCAGCCCCAGCATTTT.

This clone was counted only a few times. The chain links TRBV5-1 to TRBJ2-5; the match to TRBD2 covers 10 bases. Germline loops: CDR1 SGHRS, CDR2 YFSETQ. The ends lost 0 bases at V and 2 bases at J; junction bases unmatched: 4. The CDR3 is 16 residues long. CDR3 loop: CASSLGWTSGQETQYF. The CDR3 region has the DNA TGCGCCAGCAGCTTGGGTTGGACTAGCGGACAAGAGACCCAGTACTTC.

The chain employs TRBV7-3 and TRBJ2-1; D remains ambiguous. Germline CDR1 and CDR2: SGHTA and FQGTGA. CDR3 size: 17 residues. Trimming removed 5 bases at V and 5 bases at J, with 22 bases between. The CDR3 is CASSPNIGPYKDNEQFF. The CDR3 bases are TGTGCCAGCAGCCCGAATATTGGGCCTTATAAGGACAATGAGCAGTTCTTC.

CDR3 loop: CASSQESYTEAFF. The CDR3 DNA reads as TGTGCCAGCAGCCAGGAGAGCTACACTGAAGCTTTCTTT. This sequence joins TRBV6-4 and TRBJ1-1; no reliable D call. The germline gives CDR1 MRHNA, CDR2 SNTAGT. This CDR3 is 13 amino acids long. V was pared by 6 bases and J by 3 bases, with 11 bases between.

The sample holds one count of this clone. This chain connects TRBV7-9 to TRBJ2-2; 8 bases map to TRBD1. The CDR3 has 15 residues. CDR1 SEHNR and CDR2 FQNEAQ come from the germline V gene (reference sequence). V was clipped by 6 bases and J by 4 bases; unmatched bases: 7. The CDR3 nucleotides are TGTGCCAGCAGACAGGACAGGGCTATCACCGGGGAGCTGTTTTTT. Amino acids: CASRQDRAITGELFF.

The J gene is TRBJ2-2, the V gene TRBV28, with 7 nucleotides matching TRBD1. V was pared by 2 bases and J by 2 bases, with 8 bases of the junction left unmatched. CDR1 is MDHEN and CDR2 is SYDVKM in the germline V gene. The CDR3 length is 17 residues. The CDR3 region has the DNA TGTGCCAGCAGTTTAGGCTTGACAGGGCCTAACACCGGGGAGCTGTTTTTT. Protein sequence: CASSLGLTGPNTGELFF.

This CDR3 is CASSISGFEKLFF. CDR3 DNA sequence: TGTGCCAGTAGTATATCCGGATTTGAAAAACTGTTTTTT. The chain is built from TRBV19 and TRBJ1-4; no firm D call. Trimming shortened V by 2 bases and J by 7 bases, and 8 bases separated the two germline ends. Germline values: CDR1 LNHDA, CDR2 SQIVND (reference sequence). This CDR3 has 13 residues. Together with reference TRBV19 and TRBJ1-4, the CDR3 gives the full variable domain: DGGITQSPKYLFRKEGQNVTLSCEQNLNHDAMYWYRQDPGQGLRLIYYSQIVNDFQKGDIAEGYSVSREKKESFPLTVTSAQKNPTAFYLCASSISGFEKLFFGSGTQLSVL.

This rearrangement joins TRBV11-3 to TRBJ2-6, with 7 bases that match TRBD2. Germline trimming cut 1 base from V and 3 bases from J; bases unmatched to any gene: 9. CDR3 length equals 18 residues. From germline, CDR1 is SGHNT and CDR2 YENEEA. CDR3 bases: TGTGCCAGCAGCTTAGCTGGCGGGAGAGGAATTGGGGCCAACGTCCTGACTTTC. Its protein is CASSLAGGRGIGANVLTF.

A note on this clone: A read error may produce the germline difference seen at one junction end. This CDR3 is also generated by other DNA sequences in the sample. Written as DNA, the CDR3 is TGTGCCAGCAGCCTAGAAGCGGGTGGTGAGCAGTTCTTC. Protein: CASSLEAGGEQFF. This chain uses TRBV11-2 with TRBJ2-1, with a weak D call TRBD2 (6 bases). Germline V lookup: CDR1 SGHAT, CDR2 FQNNGV. There are 13 residues in the CDR3.

This sequence joins TRBV28 and TRBJ2-3; D is undetermined. V was trimmed by 6 bases and J by 2 bases, leaving 6 bases between them. Per germline, CDR1 MDHEN and CDR2 SYDVKM. CDR3 length: 12 amino acids. The CDR3 reads CASRVDTDTQYF. The CDR3 nucleotides are TGTGCCAGCAGAGTCGACACAGATACGCAGTATTTT.

This rearrangement joins TRBV7-2 to TRBJ2-7; the D gene is possibly TRBD1 (5 bases). The CDR3 extends over 15 amino acids. V was shortened by 2 bases and J by 0 bases, with 11 bases between the two germline ends. Germline values: CDR1 SGHTA, CDR2 FQGNSA. The CDR3 nucleotides are TGTGCCAGCAGCTTAAAGAGGACACGCTCCTACGAGCAGTACTTC. Translated, it gives CASSLKRTRSYEQYF.

The chain couples TRBV28 to TRBJ2-7; D is undetermined. The CDR3 is 15 residues long. The V end was cut by 6 bases, the J end by 2 bases, with 17 bases between. From germline, CDR1 is MDHEN and CDR2 SYDVKM. The CDR3 spells CASSQQRSIAYEQYF. In DNA form, the CDR3 reads TGTGCCAGCAGCCAACAAAGGTCCATCGCCTACGAGCAGTACTTC.

This clone was recorded only once. The gene calls are TRBV6-5 and TRBJ2-5, with TRBD2 matching over 8 bases. Trimming removed 7 bases from V and 4 bases from J; junction bases left unmatched: 11. From germline, CDR1 is MNHEY and CDR2 SVGAGI. The CDR3 has 15 amino acids. The CDR3 sequence is CASKDAGGELETQYF. CDR3 bases: TGTGCCAGCAAGGATGCGGGAGGAGAGTTAGAGACCCAGTACTTC.

The V call is TRBV6-5, the J call TRBJ1-1, with 7 nucleotides matching TRBD1. The V segment lost 2 bases and the J segment 3 bases; nucleotides outside the gene matches: 0. The length of the CDR3 is 13 residues. Germline values: CDR1 MNHEY, CDR2 SVGAGI. CDR3 sequence (DNA): TGTGCCAGCAGTTACGACAGGGACACTGAAGCTTTCTTT. Translation: CASSYDRDTEAFF.

This chain joins TRBV27 and TRBJ2-1; 9 bases are a match to TRBD2. Per the germline V gene, CDR1 is MNHEY and CDR2 is SMNVEV (reference sequence). Unmatched junction bases numbered 11, after V lost 5 bases and J lost 0 bases. The CDR3 contains 18 residues. The CDR3 is CASSVIAGVRGSYNEQFF. In DNA, the CDR3 is TGTGCCAGCAGTGTCATAGCGGGAGTACGCGGCTCCTACAATGAGCAGTTCTTC.

The genes are TRBV11-2 and TRBJ2-7; TRBD2 is a possible D gene (5 bases). Trimming removed 0 bases at V and 4 bases at J, with 10 bases between. CDR3 length: 14 residues. Germline loops: CDR1 SGHAT, CDR2 FQNNGV. CDR3 sequence: CASSLDSALYEQYF. The CDR3 nucleotides are TGTGCCAGCAGCTTAGATAGCGCGTTATACGAGCAGTACTTC. The full variable domain, completed using reference TRBV11-2 and TRBJ2-7, is EAGVAQSPRYKIIEKRQSVAFWCNPISGHATLYWYQQILGQGPKLLIQFQNNGVVDDSQLPKDRFSAERLKGVDSTLKIQPAKLEDSAVYLCASSLDSALYEQYFGPGTRLTVT.

This clone was detected once. This chain connects TRBV4-1 to TRBJ2-5; 13 bases are shared with TRBD2. CDR3 size: 18 residues. Trimming took 0 bases from V and 1 from J; bases not matched to a gene: 5. Germline values: CDR1 MGHRA, CDR2 YSYEKL. The CDR3 DNA sequence: TGCGCCAGCAGCCAAGATAGAGGGACTAGCGGGATCCAAGAGACCCAGTACTTC. This translates into CASSQDRGTSGIQETQYF.